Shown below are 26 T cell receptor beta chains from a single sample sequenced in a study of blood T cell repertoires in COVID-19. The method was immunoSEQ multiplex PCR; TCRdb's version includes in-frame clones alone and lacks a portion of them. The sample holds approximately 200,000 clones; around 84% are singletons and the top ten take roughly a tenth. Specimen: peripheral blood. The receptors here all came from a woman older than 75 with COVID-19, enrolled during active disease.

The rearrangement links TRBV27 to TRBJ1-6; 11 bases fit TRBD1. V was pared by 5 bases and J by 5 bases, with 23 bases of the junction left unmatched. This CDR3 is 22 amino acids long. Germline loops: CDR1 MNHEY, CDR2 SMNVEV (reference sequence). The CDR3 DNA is TGTGCCAGCAGTAGGAGGGGACAGGGGGTGTCACAGGCCCAATCCCATAATTCACCCCTCCACTTT. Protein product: CASSRRGQGVSQAQSHNSPLHF.

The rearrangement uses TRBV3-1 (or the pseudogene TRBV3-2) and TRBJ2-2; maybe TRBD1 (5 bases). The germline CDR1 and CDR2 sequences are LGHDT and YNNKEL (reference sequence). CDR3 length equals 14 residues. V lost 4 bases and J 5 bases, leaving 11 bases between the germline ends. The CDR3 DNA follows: TGTGCCAGCAGCCTCGGTAGGGGTACCGGGGAGCTGTTTTTT. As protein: CASSLGRGTGELFF.

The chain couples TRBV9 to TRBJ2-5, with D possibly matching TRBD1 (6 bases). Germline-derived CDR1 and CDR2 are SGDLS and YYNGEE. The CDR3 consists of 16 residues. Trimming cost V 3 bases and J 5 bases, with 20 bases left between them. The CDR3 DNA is TGTGCCAGCAGCGGCTATGGACAGACCGCCGGGGAGACCCAGTACTTC. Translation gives CASSGYGQTAGETQYF. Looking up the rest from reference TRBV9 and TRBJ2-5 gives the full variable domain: DSGVTQTPKHLITATGQRVTLRCSPRSGDLSVYWYQQSLDQGLQFLIQYYNGEERAKGNILERFSAQQFPDLHSELNLSSLELGDSALYFCASSGYGQTAGETQYFGPGTRLLVL.

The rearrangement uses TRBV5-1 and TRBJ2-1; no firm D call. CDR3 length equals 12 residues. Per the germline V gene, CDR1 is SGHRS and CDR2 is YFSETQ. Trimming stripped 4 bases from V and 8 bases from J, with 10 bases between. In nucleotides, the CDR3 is TGCGCCAGCAGCCCGCTTCGGGATGAGCAGTTCTTC. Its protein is CASSPLRDEQFF.

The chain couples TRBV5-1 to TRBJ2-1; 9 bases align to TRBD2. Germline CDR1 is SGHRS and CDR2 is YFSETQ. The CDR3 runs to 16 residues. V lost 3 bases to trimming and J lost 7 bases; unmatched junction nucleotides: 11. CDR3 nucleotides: TGCGCCAGCAGCTCCATCGGCGGGGGGGCCTGGAATGAGCAGTTCTTC. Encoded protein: CASSSIGGGAWNEQFF. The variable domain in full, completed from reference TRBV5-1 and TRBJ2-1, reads KAGVTQTPRYLIKTRGQQVTLSCSPISGHRSVSWYQQTPGQGLQFLFEYFSETQRNKGNFPGRFSGRQFSNSRSEMNVSTLELGDSALYLCASSSIGGGAWNEQFFGPGTRLTVL.

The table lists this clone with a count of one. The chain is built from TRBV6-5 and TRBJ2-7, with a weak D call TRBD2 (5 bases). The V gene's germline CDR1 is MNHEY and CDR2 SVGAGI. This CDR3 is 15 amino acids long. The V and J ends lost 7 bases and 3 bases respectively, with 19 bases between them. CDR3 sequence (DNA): TGTGCCAGCACCTTCGGGCCCCTGGGGAGCTACGAGCAGTACGTC. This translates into CASTFGPLGSYEQYV.

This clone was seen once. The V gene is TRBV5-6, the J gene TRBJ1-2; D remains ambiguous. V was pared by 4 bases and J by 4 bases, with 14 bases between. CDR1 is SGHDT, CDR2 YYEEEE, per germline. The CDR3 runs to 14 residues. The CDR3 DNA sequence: TGTGCCAGCAGCCTCCTCGCGGTAGGCTATGGCTACACCTTC. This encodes CASSLLAVGYGYTF.

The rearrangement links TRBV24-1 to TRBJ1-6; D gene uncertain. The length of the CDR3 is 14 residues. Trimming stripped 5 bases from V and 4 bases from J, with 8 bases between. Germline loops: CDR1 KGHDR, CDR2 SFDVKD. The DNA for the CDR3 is TGTGCCACCAGTGCAGGAATGTATAATTCACCCCTCCACTTT. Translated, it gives CATSAGMYNSPLHF.

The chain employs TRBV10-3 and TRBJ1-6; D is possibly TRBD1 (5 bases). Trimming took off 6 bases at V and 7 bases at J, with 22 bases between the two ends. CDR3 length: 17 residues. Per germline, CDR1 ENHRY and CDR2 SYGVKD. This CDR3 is CAIRKTVFRGVNSPLHF. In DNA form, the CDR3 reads TGTGCCATCAGGAAGACAGTTTTTCGGGGGGTGAATTCACCCCTCCACTTT.

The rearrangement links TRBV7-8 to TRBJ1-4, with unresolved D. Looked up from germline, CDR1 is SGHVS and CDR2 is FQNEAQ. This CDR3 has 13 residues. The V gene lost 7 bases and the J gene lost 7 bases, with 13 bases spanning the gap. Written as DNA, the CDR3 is TGTGCCAGCACCGGGATGAGGTTTGAAAAACTGTTTTTT. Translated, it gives CASTGMRFEKLFF.

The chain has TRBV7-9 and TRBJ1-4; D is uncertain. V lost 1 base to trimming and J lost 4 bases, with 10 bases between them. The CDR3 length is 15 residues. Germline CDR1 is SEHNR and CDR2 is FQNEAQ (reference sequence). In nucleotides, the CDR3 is TGTGCCAGCAGCTTAGTGAGGGCCCTTAATGAAAAACTGTTTTTT. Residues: CASSLVRALNEKLFF.

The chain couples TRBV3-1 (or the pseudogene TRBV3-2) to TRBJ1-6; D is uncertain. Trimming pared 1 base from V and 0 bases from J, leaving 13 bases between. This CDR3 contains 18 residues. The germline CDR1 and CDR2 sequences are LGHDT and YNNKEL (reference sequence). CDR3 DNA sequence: TGTGCCAGCAGCCAAGGAGGTCTGGGTAGCTCCTATAATTCACCCCTCCACTTT. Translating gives CASSQGGLGSSYNSPLHF.

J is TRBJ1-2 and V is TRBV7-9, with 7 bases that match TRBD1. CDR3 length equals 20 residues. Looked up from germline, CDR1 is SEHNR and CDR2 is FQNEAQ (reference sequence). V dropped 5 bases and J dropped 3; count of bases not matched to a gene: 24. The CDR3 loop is CASSTRFTGTAQRLYYGYTF. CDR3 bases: TGTGCCAGCAGCACTCGTTTTACCGGGACAGCGCAGCGCCTGTACTATGGCTACACCTTC.

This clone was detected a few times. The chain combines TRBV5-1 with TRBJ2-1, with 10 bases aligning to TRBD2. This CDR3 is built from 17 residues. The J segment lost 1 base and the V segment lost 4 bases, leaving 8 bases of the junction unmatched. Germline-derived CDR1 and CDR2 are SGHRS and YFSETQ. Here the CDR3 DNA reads TGCGCCAGCAGCGTATCCCCTAGCGGGGGATCCTACAATGAGCAGTTCTTC. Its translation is CASSVSPSGGSYNEQFF.

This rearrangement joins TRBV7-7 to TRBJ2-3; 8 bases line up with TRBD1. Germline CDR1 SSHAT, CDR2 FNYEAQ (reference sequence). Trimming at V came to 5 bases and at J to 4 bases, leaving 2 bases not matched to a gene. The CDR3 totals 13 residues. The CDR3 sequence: CASSKTGADTQYF. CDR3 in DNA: TGTGCCAGCAGCAAGACAGGGGCAGATACGCAGTATTTT.

The chain's CDR3 is CASSQRRDRGNNEQFF. CDR3 bases: TGTGCCAGCAGCCAACGCCGGGACAGGGGAAACAATGAGCAGTTCTTC. The chain carries TRBV3-1 (or the pseudogene TRBV3-2) and TRBJ2-1, with 10 bases fitting TRBD1. Germline CDR1 LGHDT, CDR2 YNNKEL (reference sequence). The length of the CDR3 is 16 residues. Trimming took 2 bases from V and 5 from J; bases not matched to a gene: 6.

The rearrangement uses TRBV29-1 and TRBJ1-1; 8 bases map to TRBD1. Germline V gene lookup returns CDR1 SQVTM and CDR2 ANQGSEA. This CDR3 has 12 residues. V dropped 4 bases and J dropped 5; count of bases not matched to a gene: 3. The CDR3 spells CSVGDRGTEAFF. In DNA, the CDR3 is TGCAGCGTTGGAGACAGGGGAACTGAAGCTTTCTTT.

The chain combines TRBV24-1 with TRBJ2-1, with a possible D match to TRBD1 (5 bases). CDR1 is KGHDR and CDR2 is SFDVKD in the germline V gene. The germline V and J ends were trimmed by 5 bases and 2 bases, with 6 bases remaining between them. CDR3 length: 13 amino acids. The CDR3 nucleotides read TGTGCCACCAGTGCAGGGACCTACAATGAGCAGTTCTTC. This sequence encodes CATSAGTYNEQFF.

CDR3 DNA: TGTGCCAGCAGCTCCCCACCGCGGGGGAAGGAGGGCTACACCTTC. It encodes CASSSPPRGKEGYTF. The V and J genes are TRBV28 and TRBJ1-2; D perhaps matches TRBD1 (5 bases). Germline V gene lookup returns CDR1 MDHEN and CDR2 SYDVKM. The CDR3 loop spans 15 amino acids. Trimming took off 6 bases at V and 8 bases at J, with 22 bases between the two ends.

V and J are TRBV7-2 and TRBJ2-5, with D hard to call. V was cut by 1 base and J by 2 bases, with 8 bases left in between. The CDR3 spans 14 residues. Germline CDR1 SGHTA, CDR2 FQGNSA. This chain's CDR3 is CASSLEYRQETQYF. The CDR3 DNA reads TGTGCCAGCAGCTTAGAGTACAGACAAGAGACCCAGTACTTC.

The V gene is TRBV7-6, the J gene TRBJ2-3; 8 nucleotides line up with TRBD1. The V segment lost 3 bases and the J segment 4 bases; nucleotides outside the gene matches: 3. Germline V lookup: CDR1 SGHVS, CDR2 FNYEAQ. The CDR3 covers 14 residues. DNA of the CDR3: TGTGCCAGCAGCTTGGCAGGGGGCTCAGATACGCAGTATTTT. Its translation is CASSLAGGSDTQYF.

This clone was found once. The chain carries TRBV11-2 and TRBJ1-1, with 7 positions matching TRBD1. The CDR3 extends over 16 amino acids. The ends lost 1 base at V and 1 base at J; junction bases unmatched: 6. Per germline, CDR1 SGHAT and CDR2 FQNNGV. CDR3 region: CASSLVNRGKNTEAFF. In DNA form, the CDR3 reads TGTGCCAGCAGCTTAGTAAACAGGGGAAAGAACACTGAAGCTTTCTTT. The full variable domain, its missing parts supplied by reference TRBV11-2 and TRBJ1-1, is EAGVAQSPRYKIIEKRQSVAFWCNPISGHATLYWYQQILGQGPKLLIQFQNNGVVDDSQLPKDRFSAERLKGVDSTLKIQPAKLEDSAVYLCASSLVNRGKNTEAFFGQGTRLTVV.

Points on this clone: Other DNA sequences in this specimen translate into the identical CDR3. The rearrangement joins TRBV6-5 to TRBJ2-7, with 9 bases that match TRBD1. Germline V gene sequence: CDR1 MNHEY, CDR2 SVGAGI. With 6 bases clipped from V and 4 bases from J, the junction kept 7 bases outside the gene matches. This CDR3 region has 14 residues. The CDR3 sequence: CASSPGQGRYEQYV. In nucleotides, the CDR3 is TGTGCCAGCAGCCCGGGACAGGGACGTTACGAGCAGTACGTC.

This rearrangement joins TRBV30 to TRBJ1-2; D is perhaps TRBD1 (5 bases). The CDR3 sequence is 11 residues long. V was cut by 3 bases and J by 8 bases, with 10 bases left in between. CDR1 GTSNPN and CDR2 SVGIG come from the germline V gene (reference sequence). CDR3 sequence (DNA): TGTGCCTGGAGAGCGGGGGGAGGCTACACCTTC. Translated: CAWRAGGGYTF.

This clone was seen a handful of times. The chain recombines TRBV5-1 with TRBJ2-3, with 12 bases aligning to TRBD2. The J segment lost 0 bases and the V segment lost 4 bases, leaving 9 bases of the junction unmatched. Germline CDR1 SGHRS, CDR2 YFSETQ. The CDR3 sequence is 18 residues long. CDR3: CASSTLAGGVSSTDTQYF. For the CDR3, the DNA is TGCGCCAGCAGCACACTAGCGGGGGGCGTCTCTAGCACAGATACGCAGTATTTT.

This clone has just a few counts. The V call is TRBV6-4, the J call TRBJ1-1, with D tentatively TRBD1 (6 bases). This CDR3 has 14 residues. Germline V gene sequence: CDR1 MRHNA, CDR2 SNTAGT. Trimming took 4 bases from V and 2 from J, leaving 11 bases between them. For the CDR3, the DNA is TGTGCCAGCAGTGTTTCAGGGGATAACACTGAAGCTTTCTTT. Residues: CASSVSGDNTEAFF.